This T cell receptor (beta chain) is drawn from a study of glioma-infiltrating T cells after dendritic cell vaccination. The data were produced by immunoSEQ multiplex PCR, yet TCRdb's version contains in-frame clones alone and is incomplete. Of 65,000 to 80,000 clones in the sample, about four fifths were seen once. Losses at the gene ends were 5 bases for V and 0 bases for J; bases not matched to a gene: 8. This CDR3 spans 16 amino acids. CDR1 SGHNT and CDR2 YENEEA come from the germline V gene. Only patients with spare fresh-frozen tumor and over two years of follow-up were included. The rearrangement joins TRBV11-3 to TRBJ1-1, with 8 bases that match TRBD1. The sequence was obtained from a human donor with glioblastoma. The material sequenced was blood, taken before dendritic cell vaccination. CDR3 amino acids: CASSDNRGTLNTEAFF. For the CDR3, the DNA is TGTGCCAGCAGCGACAACAGGGGGACACTGAACACTGAAGCTTTCTTT.